Listed below are T cell receptor beta chains from one sample, sequenced in a study of T cells expressing NK-cell markers. From the 5' RACE reads, TCRdb lists one entry per CDR3 protein and no DNA. The sample data list 400,000 to 550,000 distinct CDR3 sequences. The sequenced sample consisted of blood T cells: a sorted CD56 or NKG2C T cell subset, CD4+ or CD8+ T cells, or bulk PBMC T cells (not recorded which). These receptors were obtained from a woman aged 18 to 75 in good health. The CDR3 runs from the conserved cysteine through the conserved F or W.

j_call: TRBJ2-1
v_call: TRBV7-9
cdr3_aa: CASSLAGRVNEQFF

j_call: TRBJ2-5
v_call: TRBV12-3/TRBV12-4
cdr3_aa: CASSLAGGTLQETQYF

j_call: TRBJ2-1
v_call: TRBV6-2/TRBV6-3
cdr3_aa: CASKVSGSSYNEQFF

j_call: TRBJ2-5
v_call: TRBV29-1
cdr3_aa: CSVGAWDRRSLGAQYF

j_call: TRBJ2-6
v_call: TRBV5-6
cdr3_aa: CASSLALTLSGANVLTF

j_call: TRBJ2-1
v_call: TRBV29-1
cdr3_aa: CSAREGTSGYNEQFF

j_call: TRBJ1-1
v_call: TRBV9
cdr3_aa: CASSATGGMNTEAFF

j_call: TRBJ2-7
v_call: TRBV11-2
cdr3_aa: CASSFGQGPYEQYF

j_call: TRBJ2-5
v_call: TRBV15
cdr3_aa: CATSRPPRGVQETQYF

j_call: TRBJ2-3
v_call: TRBV19
cdr3_aa: CASSIGLVGRTDTQYF

j_call: TRBJ2-1
v_call: TRBV3-1
cdr3_aa: CASKGLAEGNEQFF

j_call: TRBJ2-3
v_call: TRBV7-2
cdr3_aa: CASSIFGGVDTQYF

j_call: TRBJ1-3
v_call: TRBV4-3
cdr3_aa: CASGEDSNSGNTIYF

j_call: TRBJ2-2
v_call: TRBV15
cdr3_aa: CATSILADNTGELFF

j_call: TRBJ2-1
v_call: TRBV20-1
cdr3_aa: CSACNVFVGGDYNEQFF

j_call: TRBJ1-2
v_call: TRBV4-3
cdr3_aa: CASSQAWGSRGYGYTF

j_call: TRBJ2-2
v_call: TRBV20-1
cdr3_aa: CSARPGGRAHTGELFF

j_call: TRBJ1-2
v_call: TRBV5-8
cdr3_aa: CASSFGQYGYTF

j_call: TRBJ2-2
v_call: TRBV7-2
cdr3_aa: CASSPTLAGAGELFF

j_call: TRBJ1-1
v_call: TRBV5-1
cdr3_aa: CASSFQGADTEAFF

j_call: TRBJ1-1
v_call: TRBV18
cdr3_aa: CASSGSGEAFF

j_call: TRBJ1-6
v_call: TRBV27
cdr3_aa: CASSLTGLFSPLHF

j_call: TRBJ2-7
v_call: TRBV28
cdr3_aa: CASSWFGQGRHEQYF

j_call: TRBJ2-4
v_call: TRBV20-1
cdr3_aa: CSARAASGGNIQYF

j_call: TRBJ2-2
v_call: TRBV20-1
cdr3_aa: CSASASGSTGELFF

j_call: TRBJ1-2
v_call: TRBV12-3/TRBV12-4
cdr3_aa: CASSNEGARYTF

j_call: TRBJ2-2
v_call: TRBV20-1
cdr3_aa: CSARDLTTSGGNTGELFF

j_call: TRBJ2-1
v_call: TRBV14
cdr3_aa: CASSPLKLAVASNEQFF

j_call: TRBJ2-5
v_call: TRBV7-2
cdr3_aa: CASSRAYPQAETQYF

j_call: TRBJ1-2
v_call: TRBV20-1
cdr3_aa: CSAGQGRYYGYTF

j_call: TRBJ2-1
v_call: TRBV12-3/TRBV12-4
cdr3_aa: CASSLVSLAGVGSYNEQFF

j_call: TRBJ2-1
v_call: TRBV20-1
cdr3_aa: CSAPRQRGALNEQFF

j_call: TRBJ1-1
v_call: TRBV7-3
cdr3_aa: CASSLTQGAAEAFF

j_call: TRBJ2-2
v_call: TRBV21-1
cdr3_aa: CASSKGGGDAGELFF

j_call: TRBJ2-3
v_call: TRBV12-3/TRBV12-4
cdr3_aa: CASSFGLAGITDTQYF